Sequencing of this T cell receptor (beta chain) was carried out in a study of blood T cell repertoires in COVID-19 (dated by TCRdb to between 2020 and 2021). At the level of the whole study: Collaborator samples came from the United States, Italy and Spain and covered acute and convalescent phases of COVID-19. Where available, HLA class I and class II types were obtained from metadata supplied by the sample provider rather than from assay-based typing. Subjects who had been exposed to COVID-19, were actively infected with it, or had recovered from it provided the deeply sampled blood TCRbeta repertoires that made up the dataset. The prospective study material was composed of cDNA or gDNA derived from T cells, B-cell-depleted T cells, or PBMCs. The repertoires were released in a freely available public database intended as a resource for research on the immune response to SARS-CoV-2. The samples were drawn from two sources: the first 160 participants of the ongoing ImmuneRACE study, and approximately 1,300 subjects contributed by 6 global collaborators. Sample metadata almost always included a de-identified subject ID, COVID-19 status, age in years and sex.

The CDR3 holds 14 amino acids from the cysteine to the phenylalanine. Here the CDR3 DNA is all that survives: 42 bases in frame from base 1. Relative to germline, V is 0 bases shorter and J is 1 base shorter, with 7 bases between their ends. The germline V gene specifies SGDLS as CDR1 and YYNGEE as CDR2. Each collaborating institution followed its own protocols to collect whole blood in K2EDTA tubes. Collaborator samples were shipped for TCRbeta analysis as frozen whole blood, isolated PBMCs, or DNA extracted from either sample type. Overall study outcomes, separate from this receptor: The amount of clinical and demographic metadata varied by source and participant and was provided uncurated.

TCRbeta CDR3 regions were amplified from genomic DNA using the immunoSEQ Assay, a bias-controlled multiplex PCR. From the authors' description of their analysis: The number of nucleated cells in each sample was estimated by amplification of reference gene primers within the assay. Sequence reads were collapsed and filtered to measure the absolute abundance of every unique TCRbeta CDR3 rearrangement. For each sample, productive Simpson clonality was calculated by taking the square root of Simpson's diversity index across productive rearrangements. TCRdb retrieved this table from immuneACCESS and kept in-frame rearrangements only. Not all clones are present; in checked studies, unresolved V genes account for under half, and no reason is known for the remainder. That table supplies the V and J calls and clone size; D and trimming were determined from the DNA. Present in this sample are just under 60,000 clones, approximately 80% of which were seen just once. The ten largest clones capture roughly 12% of the sample.

Remarks on this clone: What this receptor recognizes is not known. No qualities accompany the bases; no much larger clone lies one base away.

The rearranged segments are TRBV9 and TRBJ1-1; tentative D gene TRBD1, with 6 bases matching. The receptor was isolated from a man of 80 years or more with acute or convalescent COVID-19. Specimen: peripheral blood. The DNA reads as follows: TGTGCCAGCAGCGTAGAGGGGGAGAACACTGAAGCTTTCTTT. Translated, it reads CASSVEGENTEAFF.